The clone carrying this T cell receptor (beta chain) was detected ten times or more. Trimming took off 2 bases at V and 4 bases at J, with 14 bases between the two ends. The CDR3 has 14 residues. In germline, CDR1 is GTSNPN, CDR2 SVGIG (reference sequence). This specimen comes from a study of CD8 T cells in ankylosing spondylitis. TCRdb independently ran MiXCR on the 5' RACE reads; one entry per CDR3 protein. The sample consists of about 250,000 distinct CDR3 sequences, 20% to 30% of them appearing once. The chain joins TRBV30 to TRBJ1-2, with D unresolved. This sequence originates from a male donor with ankylosing spondylitis or in good health (not recorded which). The sample comprised blood, either unsorted or a sorted T cell fraction (not recorded which). CDR3 nucleotide sequence: TGTGCCTGGAGTATAATCCCCACTAGCTATGGCTACACCTTC. Amino acids: CAWSIIPTSYGYTF.